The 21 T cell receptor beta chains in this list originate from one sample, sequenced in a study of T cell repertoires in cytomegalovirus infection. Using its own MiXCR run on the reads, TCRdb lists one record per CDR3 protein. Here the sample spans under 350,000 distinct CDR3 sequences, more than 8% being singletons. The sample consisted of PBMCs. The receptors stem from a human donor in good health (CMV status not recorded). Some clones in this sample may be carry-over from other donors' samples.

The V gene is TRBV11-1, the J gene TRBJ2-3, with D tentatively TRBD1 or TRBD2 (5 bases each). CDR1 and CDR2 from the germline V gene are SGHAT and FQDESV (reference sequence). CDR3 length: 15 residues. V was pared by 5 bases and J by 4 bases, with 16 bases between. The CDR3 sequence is CASSHSQGAADTQYF. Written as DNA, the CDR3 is TGTGCCAGCAGCCACTCTCAGGGAGCGGCAGATACGCAGTATTTT.

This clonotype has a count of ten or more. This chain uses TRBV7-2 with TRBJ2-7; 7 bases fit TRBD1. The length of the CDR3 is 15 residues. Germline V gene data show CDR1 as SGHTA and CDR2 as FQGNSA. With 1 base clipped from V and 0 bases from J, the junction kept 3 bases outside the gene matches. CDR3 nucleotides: TGTGCCAGCAGCTTAGACGGGACAGACTCCTACGAGCAGTACTTC. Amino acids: CASSLDGTDSYEQYF. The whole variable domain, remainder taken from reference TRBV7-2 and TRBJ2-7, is GAGVSQSPSNKVTEKGKDVELRCDPISGHTALYWYRQSLGQGLEFLIYFQGNSAPDKSGLPSDRFSAERTGGSVSTLTIQRTQQEDSAVYLCASSLDGTDSYEQYFGPGTRLTVT.

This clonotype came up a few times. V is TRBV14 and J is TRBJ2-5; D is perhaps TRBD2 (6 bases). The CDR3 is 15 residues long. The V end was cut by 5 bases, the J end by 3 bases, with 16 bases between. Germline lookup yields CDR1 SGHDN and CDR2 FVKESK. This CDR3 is CASSSRLEVKETQYF. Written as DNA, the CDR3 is TGTGCCAGCAGCTCCCGACTAGAAGTCAAAGAGACCCAGTACTTC.

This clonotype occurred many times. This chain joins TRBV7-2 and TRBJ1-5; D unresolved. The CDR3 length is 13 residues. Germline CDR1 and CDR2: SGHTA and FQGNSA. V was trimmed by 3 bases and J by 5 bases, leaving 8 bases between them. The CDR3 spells CASSLDGHQPQHF. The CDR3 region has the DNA TGTGCCAGCAGCTTGGACGGACATCAGCCCCAGCATTTT.

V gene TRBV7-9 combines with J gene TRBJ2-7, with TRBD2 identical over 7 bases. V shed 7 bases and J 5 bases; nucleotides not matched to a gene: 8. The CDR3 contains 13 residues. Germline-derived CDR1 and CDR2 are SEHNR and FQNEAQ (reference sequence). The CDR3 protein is CASNRDGGNEQYF. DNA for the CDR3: TGTGCCAGCAACCGAGACGGGGGGAACGAGCAGTACTTC.

In DNA, the CDR3 is TGTGCCAGCAGCGATGGGGCGGCCGGGGAAAGAGCTTTCTTT. Amino acids: CASSDGAAGERAFF. This chain joins TRBV9 and TRBJ1-1, with D possibly being TRBD1 (5 bases). With 3 bases removed from V and 10 bases from J, the gap between germline ends came to 19 bases. This CDR3 spans 14 amino acids. Germline lookup yields CDR1 SGDLS and CDR2 YYNGEE.

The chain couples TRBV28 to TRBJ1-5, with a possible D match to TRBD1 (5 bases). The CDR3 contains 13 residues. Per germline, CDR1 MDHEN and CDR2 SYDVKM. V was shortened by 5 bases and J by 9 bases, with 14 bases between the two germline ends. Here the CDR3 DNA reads TGTGCCAGCAGTCCTGGGGGGACTCGGCCCCAGCATTTT. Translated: CASSPGGTRPQHF.

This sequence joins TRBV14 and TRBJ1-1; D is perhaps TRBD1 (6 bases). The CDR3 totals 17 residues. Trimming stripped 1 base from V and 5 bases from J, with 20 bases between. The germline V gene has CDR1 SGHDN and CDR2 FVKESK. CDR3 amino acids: CASSQVRDKGWRTEAFF. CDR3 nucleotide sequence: TGTGCCAGCAGCCAAGTTCGGGACAAAGGTTGGCGGACTGAAGCTTTCTTT.

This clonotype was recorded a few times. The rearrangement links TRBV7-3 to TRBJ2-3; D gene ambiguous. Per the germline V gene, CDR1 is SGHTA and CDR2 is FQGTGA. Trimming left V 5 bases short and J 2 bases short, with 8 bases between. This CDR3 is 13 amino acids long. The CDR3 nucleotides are TGTGCCAGCAGCCGGCGGACCACAGATACGCAGTATTTT. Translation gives CASSRRTTDTQYF. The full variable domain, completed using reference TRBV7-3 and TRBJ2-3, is GAGVSQTPSNKVTEKGKYVELRCDPISGHTALYWYRQSLGQGPEFLIYFQGTGAADDSGLPNDRFFAVRPEGSVSTLKIQRTERGDSAVYLCASSRRTTDTQYFGPGTRLTVL.

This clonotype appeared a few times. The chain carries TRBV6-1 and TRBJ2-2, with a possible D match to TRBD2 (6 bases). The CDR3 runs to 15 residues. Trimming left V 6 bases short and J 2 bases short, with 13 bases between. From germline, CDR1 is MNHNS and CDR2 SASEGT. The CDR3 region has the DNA TGTGCCAGCAGCCTGGGGGGAAAAAACACCGGGGAGCTGTTTTTT. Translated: CASSLGGKNTGELFF.

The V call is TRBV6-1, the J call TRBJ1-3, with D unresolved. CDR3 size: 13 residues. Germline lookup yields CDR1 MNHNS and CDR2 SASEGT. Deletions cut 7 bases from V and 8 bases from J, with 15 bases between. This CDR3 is CASTLGGFDTIYF. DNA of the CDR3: TGTGCCAGCACCCTAGGTGGTTTCGACACCATATATTTT.

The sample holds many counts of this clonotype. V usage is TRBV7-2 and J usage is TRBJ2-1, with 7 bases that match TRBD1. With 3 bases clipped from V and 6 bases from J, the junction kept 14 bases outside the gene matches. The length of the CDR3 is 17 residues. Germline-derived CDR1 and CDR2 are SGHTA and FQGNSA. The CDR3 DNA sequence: TGTGCCAGCAGCTTGGGGGCGACAGGGATGACACGCAATGAGCAGTTCTTC. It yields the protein CASSLGATGMTRNEQFF.

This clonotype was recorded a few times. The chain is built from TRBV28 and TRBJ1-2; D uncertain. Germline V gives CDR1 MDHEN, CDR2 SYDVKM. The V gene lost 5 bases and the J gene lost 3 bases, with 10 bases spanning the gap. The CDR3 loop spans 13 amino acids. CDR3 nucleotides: TGTGCCAGCAGTGAAAATGTCGACTATGGCTACACCTTC. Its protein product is CASSENVDYGYTF.

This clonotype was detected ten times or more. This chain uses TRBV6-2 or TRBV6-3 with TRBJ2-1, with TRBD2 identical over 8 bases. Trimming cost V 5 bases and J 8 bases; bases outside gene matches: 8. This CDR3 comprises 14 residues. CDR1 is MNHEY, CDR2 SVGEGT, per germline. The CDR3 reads CASSIQREWYEQFF. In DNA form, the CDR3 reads TGTGCCAGCAGTATCCAGCGGGAGTGGTATGAGCAGTTCTTC.

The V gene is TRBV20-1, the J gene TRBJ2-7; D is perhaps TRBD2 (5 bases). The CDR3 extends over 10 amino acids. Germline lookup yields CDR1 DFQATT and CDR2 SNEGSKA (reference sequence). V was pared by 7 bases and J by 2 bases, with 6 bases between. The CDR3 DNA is TGCAGTGTCGGGGCCTACGAGCAGTACTTC. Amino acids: CSVGAYEQYF.

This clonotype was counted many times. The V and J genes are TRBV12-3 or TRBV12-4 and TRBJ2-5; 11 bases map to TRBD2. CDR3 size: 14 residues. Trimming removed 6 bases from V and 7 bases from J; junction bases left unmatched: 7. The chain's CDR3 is CASSPTSGSWTQYF. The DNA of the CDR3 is TGTGCCAGCAGCCCTACTAGCGGGAGTTGGACCCAGTACTTC.

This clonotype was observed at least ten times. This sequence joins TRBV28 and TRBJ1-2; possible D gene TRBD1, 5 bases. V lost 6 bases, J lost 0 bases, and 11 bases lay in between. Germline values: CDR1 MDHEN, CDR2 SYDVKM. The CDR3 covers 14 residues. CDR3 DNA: TGTGCCAGCAGCCAACAGGATACTAACTATGGCTACACCTTC. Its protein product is CASSQQDTNYGYTF.

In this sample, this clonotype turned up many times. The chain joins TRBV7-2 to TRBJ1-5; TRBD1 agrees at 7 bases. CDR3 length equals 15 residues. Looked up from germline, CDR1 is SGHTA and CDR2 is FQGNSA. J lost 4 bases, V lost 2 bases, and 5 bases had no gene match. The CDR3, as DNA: TGTGCCAGCAGCTTATCACAGGGGCGGAATCAGCCCCAGCATTTT. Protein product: CASSLSQGRNQPQHF.

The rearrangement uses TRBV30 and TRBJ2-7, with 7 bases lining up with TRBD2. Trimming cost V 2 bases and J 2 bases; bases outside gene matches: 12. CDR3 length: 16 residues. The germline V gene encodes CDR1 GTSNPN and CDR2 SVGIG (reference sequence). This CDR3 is CAWSPRVGSGTYEQYF. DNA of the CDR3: TGTGCCTGGAGTCCACGGGTGGGGAGCGGGACCTACGAGCAGTACTTC.

The CDR3 sequence is CASSTRTGGNEQFF. In nucleotides, the CDR3 is TGTGCCAGCAGTACCCGGACAGGGGGCAATGAGCAGTTCTTC. The J gene is TRBJ2-1, the V gene TRBV12-3 or TRBV12-4; TRBD1 matches 10 bases. J lost 6 bases, V lost 5 bases, and 4 bases had no gene match. This CDR3 comprises 14 residues.

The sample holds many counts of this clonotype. Written as DNA, the CDR3 is TGTGCCAGCAGCTTTTCCCGGGAGGATGAGCAGTTCTTC. This encodes CASSFSREDEQFF. The chain is built from TRBV5-4 and TRBJ2-1; 7 positions match TRBD2. Germline trimming cut 2 bases from V and 8 bases from J; bases unmatched to any gene: 4. This CDR3 has 13 amino acids. Germline V CDR1 and CDR2: SGHNT, YYREEE (reference sequence).